Listed here are 5 T cell receptor beta chains from one sample, sequenced in a study of cytomegalovirus exposure and HLA in healthy donors (TCRdb year 2017). Library preparation used the immunoSEQ multiplex PCR assay. A mixture of 60 forward primers for TCR Vbeta segments and 13 reverse primers for TCR Jbeta segments was used in the multiplex PCR. Held by TCRdb, this immuneACCESS table contains in-frame sequences only and omits some clones. Under half of the omission traces to an unresolved V gene where checked; the cause of the rest is unknown. The sample table includes roughly 39,000 clones. 1% to 1.5% of the sample goes to the ten largest clones. The specimen sequenced was PBMCs. All receptors derive from a man aged 25-40 years in good health and CMV-seronegative.

This chain uses TRBV18 with TRBJ1-5, with D tentatively TRBD1 (5 bases). V was shortened by 3 bases and J by 2 bases, with 8 bases between the two germline ends. The CDR3 is made up of 14 amino acids. The V gene's germline CDR1 is KGHSH and CDR2 LQKENI. As DNA, the CDR3 is TGTGCCAGCTCACCGCCGGGGGGCAATCAGCCCCAGCATTTT. It specifies CASSPPGGNQPQHF.

The chain recombines TRBV30 with TRBJ2-1, with 14 bases aligning to TRBD2. The CDR3 is 13 residues long. The trim removed 7 bases at V and 8 bases at J, leaving 4 bases unmatched. Germline V gene lookup returns CDR1 GTSNPN and CDR2 SVGIG (reference sequence). In nucleotides, the CDR3 is TGTGCCTTCGGGACTAGCGGGAGCGATGAGCAGTTCTTC. It codes for CAFGTSGSDEQFF.

The chain uses TRBV5-1 and TRBJ2-1; no reliable D call. Germline V gene sequence: CDR1 SGHRS, CDR2 YFSETQ. The CDR3 spans 11 residues. V was pared by 4 bases and J by 3 bases, with 2 bases between. DNA for the CDR3: TGCGCCAGCAGCCACTACAATGAGCAGTTCTTC. Protein sequence: CASSHYNEQFF.

CDR3: CASSPGQGISGYTF. Here the CDR3 DNA reads TGCGCCAGCAGCCCGGGACAGGGAATAAGCGGCTACACCTTC. The gene calls are TRBV5-1 and TRBJ1-2; 9 positions agree with TRBD1. Trimming took 4 bases from V and 8 from J; bases not matched to a gene: 9. The CDR3 extends over 14 amino acids. The germline CDR1 and CDR2 sequences are SGHRS and YFSETQ.

V gene TRBV9 combines with J gene TRBJ1-1; D not resolved. Trimming took 0 bases from V and 5 from J, leaving 11 bases between them. This CDR3 comprises 14 residues. CDR1 is SGDLS, CDR2 YYNGEE, per germline. This CDR3 reads CASSVVEGGTEAFF. The DNA for the CDR3 is TGTGCCAGCAGCGTAGTGGAGGGTGGAACTGAAGCTTTCTTT.